A selection of T cell receptor beta chains follows, all from one sample in a study of T cells in Graves' hyperthyroidism and ophthalmopathy. TCRdb ran MiXCR on the multiplex PCR reads and lists one entry per CDR3 protein. The repertoire holds 700,000 or so distinct CDR3 sequences, with more than 12% as singletons. Input material: blood. All receptors come from a woman between 50 and 59 years old with Graves' ophthalmopathy. CDR3s include the opening cysteine and the closing phenylalanine or tryptophan. A D gene is named only where the DNA matches it firmly. Rows may omit the clone size; those that give it use once, few, many or a size class.

size,D,J,V,DNA,CDR3
NA,TRBD1,TRBJ2-1,TRBV13,TGTGCCAGCAGCCCACAGGGGCCGGGCGATGAGCAGTTCTTC,CASSPQGPGDEQFF
many,TRBD1,TRBJ2-5,TRBV12-3/TRBV12-4,TGTGCCAGCAACGGACAGGGGCAAGAGACCCAGTACTTC,CASNGQGQETQYF
NA,NA,TRBJ2-3,TRBV4-2,TGTGCCAGCAGCCAACAGCTTGGGGTCGGAACAGATACGCAGTATTTT,CASSQQLGVGTDTQYF
NA,TRBD2,TRBJ2-2,TRBV9,TGTGCCAGCAGCACTGGACTAGCGGGAGTTTTCGGCGGGGAGCTGTTTTTT,CASSTGLAGVFGGELFF
many,NA,TRBJ2-7,TRBV20-1,TGCAGTGCTAGGGGCAGCCTCTCCTACGAGCAGTACTTC,CSARGSLSYEQYF
many,NA,TRBJ2-3,TRBV20-1,TGCAGTGCTAGATACGGGGTTAGCACAGATACGCAGTATTTT,CSARYGVSTDTQYF
few,NA,TRBJ1-1,TRBV6-1,TGTGCCAGCACCTCCGGGGGACCGGGGACTGAAGCTTTCTTT,CASTSGGPGTEAFF
few,TRBD1,TRBJ2-1,TRBV11-1,TGTGCCAGCAGCGCCGGGACAGAGAGCTCCTACAATGAGCAGTTCTTC,CASSAGTESSYNEQFF
many,TRBD1,TRBJ1-4,TRBV12-3/TRBV12-4,TGTGCCAGCAGAGGGGACAGCTCTGAAAAACTGTTTTTT,CASRGDSSEKLFF
few,TRBD1,TRBJ2-7,TRBV20-1,TGCAGTGCTAGAGCCTATTGGGGGACAGGGGATCCGGGAGAGCAGTACTTC,CSARAYWGTGDPGEQYF
NA,TRBD2,TRBJ2-1,TRBV19,TGTGCCAGTAGTAATCTCACTAGCGGGAGTTACAATGAGCAGTTCTTC,CASSNLTSGSYNEQFF
many,NA,TRBJ1-2,TRBV11-2,TGTGCCAGCAGCCCAGATCGGGGGGCCCTCGGGTATGGCTACACCTTC,CASSPDRGALGYGYTF
many,NA,TRBJ1-1,TRBV5-1,TGCGCCAGCAGCTTGGCTCCGGGGTCAGCCGGTGAAGCTTTCTTT,CASSLAPGSAGEAFF
many,NA,TRBJ2-1,TRBV7-9,TGTGCCAGCAGATCTACTAGACCGCTACGGGATGAGCAGTTCTTC,CASRSTRPLRDEQFF
few,TRBD1,TRBJ1-4,TRBV29-1,TGCAGCGTGCAGGGGGCGCGAAGTGAAAAACTGTTTTTT,CSVQGARSEKLFF
few,NA,TRBJ1-1,TRBV4-3,TGCGCCAGCAGCGAGGACAGAGACCCGGCCCCGAACACTGAAGCTTTCTTT,CASSEDRDPAPNTEAFF
few,TRBD1,TRBJ2-3,TRBV5-1,TGCGCCAGCAGCCACTTGACAGGGGGGGCAGATACGCAGTATTTT,CASSHLTGGADTQYF
many,NA,TRBJ2-4,TRBV7-2,TGTGCCAGCAGCTTATTCCCAGGGGAAACCAAAAACATTCAGTACTTC,CASSLFPGETKNIQYF
NA,NA,TRBJ1-5,TRBV28,TGTGCCAGCAGTTTTAGACGGTTGGAGCCCCAGCATTTT,CASSFRRLEPQHF
NA,NA,TRBJ2-6,TRBV5-1,TGCGCCAGCACCTCCGGGGCCCACTCTGGGGCCAACGTCCTGACTTTC,CASTSGAHSGANVLTF
NA,NA,TRBJ1-3,TRBV19,TGTGCCAGTATTCCGAGACAGGCCTCAACACACTCTGGAAACACCATATATTTT,CASIPRQASTHSGNTIYF
many,TRBD1,TRBJ1-5,TRBV12-3/TRBV12-4,TGTGCCAGCAGTCTCGGGGGTCAGGGGGGAGGTCAGCCCCAGCATTTT,CASSLGGQGGGQPQHF